The 11 T cell receptor beta chains listed next were all sequenced from one sample in a study of blood T cell repertoires in COVID-19. The protocol was immunoSEQ multiplex PCR, while the TCRdb copy is restricted to in-frame clones and leaves out a portion. The sample lists some 80,000 clones, 85% occurring once. What was sequenced was peripheral blood. Receptors were obtained from a man at least 80 years old with active or convalescent COVID-19.

The J gene is TRBJ2-5, the V gene TRBV27, with 7 bases matching TRBD1. The CDR3 runs 13 residues. Germline CDR1 reads MNHEY; CDR2 reads SMNVEV (reference sequence). V lost 6 bases and J lost 2; bases outside the gene matches: 3. In DNA form, the CDR3 reads TGTGCCAGCAGACAGGGGTTTCAAGAGACCCAGTACTTC. Translation gives CASRQGFQETQYF.

The rearrangement links TRBV28 to TRBJ1-5; 8 nucleotides match TRBD1. CDR3 length: 16 residues. Looked up from germline, CDR1 is MDHEN and CDR2 is SYDVKM. Trimming at V came to 5 bases and at J to 6 bases, leaving 12 bases not matched to a gene. CDR3: CASSLSIGQGGQPQHF. The CDR3 DNA follows: TGTGCCAGCAGTCTCTCCATAGGACAGGGCGGTCAGCCCCAGCATTTT. Using reference TRBV28 and TRBJ1-5 for the parts outside the CDR3, the full variable domain is DVKVTQSSRYLVKRTGEKVFLECVQDMDHENMFWYRQDPGLGLRLIYFSYDVKMKEKGDIPEGYSVSREKKERFSLILESASTNQTSMYLCASSLSIGQGGQPQHFGDGTRLSIL.

CDR3 in DNA: TGTGCCAGCAGCTCGGCGGGGCGCGGCTACACCTTC. This sequence encodes CASSSAGRGYTF. The rearrangement uses TRBV6-6 and TRBJ1-2; TRBD1 is a possible D gene (5 bases). Germline loops: CDR1 MNHNY, CDR2 SVGAGI (reference sequence). Trimming took off 6 bases at V and 8 bases at J, with 13 bases between the two ends. CDR3 length equals 12 residues.

This chain connects TRBV10-3 to TRBJ1-4; D perhaps matches TRBD1 (5 bases). Germline V gives CDR1 ENHRY, CDR2 SYGVKD. CDR3 length: 13 residues. The V end lost 10 bases, the J end lost 8 bases, and 17 bases lay between the germline ends. The DNA for the CDR3 is TGTGCCACCGGTTCAGGGTTCGAGGAAAAACTGTTTTTT. Translated: CATGSGFEEKLFF.

Only one count was recorded for this clone. This rearrangement joins TRBV3-1 (or the pseudogene TRBV3-2) to TRBJ2-6, with D unclear. CDR1 LGHDT and CDR2 YNNKEL come from the germline V gene (reference sequence). Trimming removed 5 bases from V and 4 bases from J, with 6 bases in between. The CDR3 extends over 13 amino acids. The CDR3 DNA is TGTGCCAGCAGCACTTCCGGGGCCAACGTCCTGACTTTC. The encoded protein is CASSTSGANVLTF.

The V gene is TRBV5-1, the J gene TRBJ1-2; TRBD1 matches 8 bases. The CDR3 loop spans 13 amino acids. Germline CDR1 and CDR2: SGHRS and YFSETQ. The trim removed 4 bases at V and 6 bases at J, leaving 5 bases unmatched. The CDR3 loop reads CASSHGQGNGYTF. Here the CDR3 DNA reads TGCGCCAGCAGCCATGGACAGGGAAATGGCTACACCTTC.

The gene calls are TRBV28 and TRBJ1-5, with a weak D call TRBD1 (6 bases). Germline CDR1 and CDR2: MDHEN and SYDVKM. The CDR3 is 15 residues long. V was cut by 3 bases and J by 2 bases, with 11 bases left in between. The CDR3 sequence is CASSFGGQGNQPQHF. DNA for the CDR3: TGTGCCAGCAGTTTCGGGGGGCAGGGCAATCAGCCCCAGCATTTT.

This clone occurred a few times. This rearrangement joins TRBV10-1 to TRBJ1-1; 7 nucleotides match TRBD1. V trimming: 6 bases; J trimming: 0 bases; junction bases outside the gene matches: 7. The CDR3 spans 15 residues. CDR1 is WNHNN and CDR2 is SYGVQD in the germline V gene (reference sequence). The CDR3 here is CASSGQARMNTEAFF. As DNA, the CDR3 is TGCGCCAGCAGCGGACAGGCTCGCATGAACACTGAAGCTTTCTTT.

This clone has just one count. This sequence joins TRBV5-1 and TRBJ1-5; possible D gene TRBD1, 5 bases. The CDR3 has 15 residues. Per germline, CDR1 SGHRS and CDR2 YFSETQ. V was shortened by 0 bases and J by 2 bases, with 9 bases between the two germline ends. The CDR3 reads CASSLGSTGNQPQHF. CDR3 DNA: TGCGCCAGCAGCTTGGGTTCGACAGGCAATCAGCCCCAGCATTTT.

J is TRBJ2-3 and V is TRBV4-2; possibly TRBD2 for D (6 bases). The CDR3 consists of 15 residues. The germline V and J ends were trimmed by 0 bases and 4 bases, with 11 bases remaining between them. CDR1 is LGHNA and CDR2 is YNFKEQ in the germline V gene. CDR3 in amino acids: CASSQEARGPDTQYF. CDR3 sequence (DNA): TGTGCCAGCAGCCAAGAAGCGCGGGGCCCAGATACGCAGTATTTT.

The chain couples TRBV10-2 to TRBJ1-2, with 7 bases matching TRBD1. V gave up 0 bases and J gave up 7 bases; unmatched junction bases: 17. The length of the CDR3 is 18 residues. Germline CDR1 is WSHSY and CDR2 is SAAADI. CDR3 region: CASSESETGMKLPGGYTF. The CDR3 DNA is TGCGCCAGCAGTGAGTCGGAGACAGGGATGAAGCTTCCTGGTGGCTACACCTTC.